One and the same sample provided the 4 T cell receptor beta chains below, sequenced in a study of T cell clones after liver transplantation. Profiling relied on immunoSEQ multiplex PCR, and the TCRdb table lists in-frame clones only, not all of them. Counted here are tens of thousands of clones, approximately 93% occurring once; the ten biggest clones make up roughly 25%. Sequences were derived from CD8+ T cells from blood, sampled less than 28 months after liver transplant. Every receptor here comes from a human patient who received a liver transplant. Among the T cells, some may be from the graft donor.

CDR3 amino acids: CASSLSGSGELFF. CDR3 in DNA: TGTGCCAGCAGTTTATCTGGTTCCGGGGAGCTGTTTTTT. The chain links TRBV27 to TRBJ2-2, with no clear D. V was clipped by 0 bases and J by 6 bases, with 5 bases between them. Germline CDR1 and CDR2: MNHEY and SMNVEV (reference sequence). CDR3 size: 13 residues.

The rearrangement joins TRBV10-2 to TRBJ2-2, with 14 bases lining up with TRBD2. The V segment lost 6 bases and the J segment 3 bases; nucleotides outside the gene matches: 3. The CDR3 loop spans 16 amino acids. CDR1 WSHSY and CDR2 SAAADI come from the germline V gene. In nucleotides, the CDR3 is TGCGCCAGCAGGGGACTAGCGGGAGCGGACACCGGGGAGCTGTTTTTT. As protein: CASRGLAGADTGELFF.

The chain links TRBV5-6 to TRBJ1-1; D possibly corresponds to TRBD1 (6 bases). V was cut by 4 bases and J by 1 base, with 11 bases left in between. Germline lookup yields CDR1 SGHDT and CDR2 YYEEEE. The CDR3 spans 14 residues. The CDR3 DNA reads as TGTGCCAGCAGCGTGGGACAACCGAACACTGAAGCTTTCTTT. This gives the protein CASSVGQPNTEAFF. Supplemented by reference TRBV5-6 and TRBJ1-1, the full variable domain reads DAGVTQSPTHLIKTRGQQVTLRCSPKSGHDTVSWYQQALGQGPQFIFQYYEEEERQRGNFPDRFSGHQFPNYSSELNVNALLLGDSALYLCASSVGQPNTEAFFGQGTRLTVV.

The chain links TRBV5-4 to TRBJ2-1, with 14 bases fitting TRBD2. Germline CDR1 and CDR2: SGHNT and YYREEE (reference sequence). CDR3 length equals 16 residues. The V segment lost 5 bases and the J segment 6 bases; nucleotides outside the gene matches: 7. The CDR3: CASRPGTSGGGNEQFF. In nucleotides, the CDR3 is TGTGCCAGCAGACCTGGGACTAGCGGGGGTGGCAATGAGCAGTTCTTC.